This T cell receptor beta chain was sequenced in a study of post-analysis software for immune sequencing data. Study-wide background: The courses of disease that were included comprised relapsing-remitting, secondary progressive and progressive-relapsing multiple sclerosis.

In its sample, this clonotype was seen a few times. The target antigen is unknown. Tagging with unique molecular identifiers was a feature of the TCR beta cDNA libraries. TCRdb called the PCR reads again in MiXCR, with one record for every CDR3 protein. The sample has 400,000 to 500,000 distinct CDR3 sequences, about 40% seen once; the top ten hold 7.5% to 8.5%. Study observations and caveats: With TRBV5-6, TRBV5-1 and TRBV20-1 included, about 5 TRBV segments were more frequent in patients than in controls.

Germline CDR1 reads DFQATT; CDR2 reads SNEGSKA (reference sequence). The CDR3 runs 16 residues. V lost 5 bases and J lost 3; bases outside the gene matches: 13. What was sequenced was blood. This sequence originates from a girl aged 2 to 9 with multiple sclerosis. The chain joins TRBV20-1 to TRBJ1-5, with 7 bases matching TRBD1. This chain's CDR3 is CSAATPYDRANQPQHF. CDR3 sequence (DNA): TGCAGTGCTGCAACCCCTTACGACAGGGCCAATCAGCCCCAGCATTTT.